This T cell receptor beta chain was captured in a study of blood T cell repertoires in COVID-19. Turning to the study itself: Researchers got acute and convalescent COVID-19 samples from the United States, Italy and Spain. In each case, the material was cDNA or gDNA derived from T cells, B-cell-depleted T cells, or PBMCs.

Original methodology: Reference gene primer amplification in the assay estimated nucleated cell counts. The repertoire was sequenced with immunoSEQ multiplex PCR; TCRdb's copy has only in-frame clones and lacks some. That table furnishes V, J and clone size, whereas the DNA furnished D and trimming. Altogether over 75,000 clones are present, approximately 87% being singletons, with the ten largest covering about 10%. Trimming removed 5 bases from V and 4 bases from J, with 15 bases in between. Germline V gene data show CDR1 as MNHEY and CDR2 as SVGAGI. The CDR3 has 15 residues. Sequencing was performed on peripheral blood. The receptor's source is a human donor in a cohort sampled during active COVID-19. J is TRBJ1-3 and V is TRBV6-5; D is perhaps TRBD1 (6 bases). CDR3 DNA: TGTGCCAGCAGTCCTCAACAGGGTCTCGGAAACACCATATATTTT. Translation: CASSPQQGLGNTIYF.